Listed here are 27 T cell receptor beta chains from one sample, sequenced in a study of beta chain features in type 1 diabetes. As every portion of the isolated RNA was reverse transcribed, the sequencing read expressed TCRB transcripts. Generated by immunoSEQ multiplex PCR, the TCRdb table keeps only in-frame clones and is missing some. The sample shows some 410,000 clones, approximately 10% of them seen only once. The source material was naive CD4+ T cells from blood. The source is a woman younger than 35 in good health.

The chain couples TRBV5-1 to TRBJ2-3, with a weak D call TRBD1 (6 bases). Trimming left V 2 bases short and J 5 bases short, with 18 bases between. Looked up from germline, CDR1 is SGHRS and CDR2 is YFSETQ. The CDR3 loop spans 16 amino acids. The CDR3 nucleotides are TGCGCCAGCAGCTTACCGACAGGTAGTGGCAAAGATACGCAGTATTTT. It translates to CASSLPTGSGKDTQYF.

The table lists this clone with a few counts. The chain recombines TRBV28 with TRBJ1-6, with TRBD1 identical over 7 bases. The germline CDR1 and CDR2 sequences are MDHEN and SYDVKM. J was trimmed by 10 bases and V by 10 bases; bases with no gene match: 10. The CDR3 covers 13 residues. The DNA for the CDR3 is TGTGCCACAATAGGGGGCGCGGGCTCACCCCTCCACTTT. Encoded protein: CATIGGAGSPLHF.

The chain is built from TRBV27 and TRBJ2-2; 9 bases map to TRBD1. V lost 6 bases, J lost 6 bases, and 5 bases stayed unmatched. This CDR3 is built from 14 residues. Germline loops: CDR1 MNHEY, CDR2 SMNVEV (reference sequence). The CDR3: CASRGQGEAGELFF. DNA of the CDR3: TGTGCCAGCAGGGGACAGGGTGAGGCCGGGGAGCTGTTTTTT.

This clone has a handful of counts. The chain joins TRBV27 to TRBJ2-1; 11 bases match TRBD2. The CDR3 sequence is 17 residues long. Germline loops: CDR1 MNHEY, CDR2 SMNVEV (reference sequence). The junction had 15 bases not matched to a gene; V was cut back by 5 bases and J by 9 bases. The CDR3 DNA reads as TGTGCCAGCAGTCCTCGACCTTCACTAGCGGGAGTCGGTGAGCAGTTCTTC. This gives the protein CASSPRPSLAGVGEQFF.

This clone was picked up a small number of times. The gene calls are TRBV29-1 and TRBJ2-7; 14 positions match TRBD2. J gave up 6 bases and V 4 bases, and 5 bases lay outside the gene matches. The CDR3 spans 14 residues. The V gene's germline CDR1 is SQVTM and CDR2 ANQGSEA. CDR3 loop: CSVGGLAGVGEQYF. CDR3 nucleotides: TGCAGCGTTGGGGGACTAGCGGGAGTGGGCGAGCAGTACTTC.

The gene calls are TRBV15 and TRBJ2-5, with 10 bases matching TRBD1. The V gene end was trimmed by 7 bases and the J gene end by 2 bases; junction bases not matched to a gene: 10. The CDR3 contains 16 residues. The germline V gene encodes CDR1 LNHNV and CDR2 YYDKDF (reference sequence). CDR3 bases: TGTGCCACCACCCCGACAGGGGGCGCGGGTCAAGAGACCCAGTACTTC. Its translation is CATTPTGGAGQETQYF.

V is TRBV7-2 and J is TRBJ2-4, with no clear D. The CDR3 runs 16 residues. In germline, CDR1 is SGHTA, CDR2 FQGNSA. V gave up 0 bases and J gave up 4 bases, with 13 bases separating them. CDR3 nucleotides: TGTGCCAGCAGCTTAGCCGGTGCGACCGGGAAAAACATTCAGTACTTC. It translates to CASSLAGATGKNIQYF.

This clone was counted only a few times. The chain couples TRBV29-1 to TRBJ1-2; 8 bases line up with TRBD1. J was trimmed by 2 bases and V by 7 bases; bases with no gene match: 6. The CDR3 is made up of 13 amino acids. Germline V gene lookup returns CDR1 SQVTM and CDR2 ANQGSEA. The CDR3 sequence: CSAGQGGNYGYTF. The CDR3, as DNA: TGCAGCGCAGGACAGGGAGGAAACTATGGCTACACCTTC.

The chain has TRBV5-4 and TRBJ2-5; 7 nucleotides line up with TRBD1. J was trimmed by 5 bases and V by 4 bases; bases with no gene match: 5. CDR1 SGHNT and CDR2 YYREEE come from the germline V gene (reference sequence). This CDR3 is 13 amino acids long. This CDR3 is CASSGDSWETQYF. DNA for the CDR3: TGTGCCAGCAGCGGGGACAGTTGGGAGACCCAGTACTTC.

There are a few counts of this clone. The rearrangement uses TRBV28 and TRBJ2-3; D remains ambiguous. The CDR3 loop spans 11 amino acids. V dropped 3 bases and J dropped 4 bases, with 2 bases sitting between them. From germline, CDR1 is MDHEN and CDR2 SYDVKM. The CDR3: CASSLADTQYF. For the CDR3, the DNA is TGTGCCAGCAGTTTGGCAGATACGCAGTATTTT.

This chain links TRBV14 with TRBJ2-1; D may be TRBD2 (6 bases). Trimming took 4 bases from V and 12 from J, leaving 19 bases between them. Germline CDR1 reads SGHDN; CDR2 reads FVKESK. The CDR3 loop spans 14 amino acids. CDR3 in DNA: TGTGCCAGCAGCCCATTCAAGAGCGGGTCGGGGCAGTTCTTC. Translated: CASSPFKSGSGQFF.

CDR3 loop: CASSVDRGYEQYV. The CDR3, as DNA: TGTGCCAGCAGCGTGGACAGGGGCTACGAGCAGTACGTC. The chain recombines TRBV5-4 with TRBJ2-7; TRBD1 agrees at 9 bases. Germline loops: CDR1 SGHNT, CDR2 YYREEE (reference sequence). The CDR3 covers 13 residues. With V trimmed by 4 bases and J by 3 bases, 2 bases remained unmatched.

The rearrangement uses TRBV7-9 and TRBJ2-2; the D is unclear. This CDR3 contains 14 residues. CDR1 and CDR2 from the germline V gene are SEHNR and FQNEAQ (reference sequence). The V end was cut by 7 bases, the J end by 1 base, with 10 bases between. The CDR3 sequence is CASINSGNTGELFF. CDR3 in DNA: TGTGCCAGCATAAACTCGGGGAACACCGGGGAGCTGTTTTTT.

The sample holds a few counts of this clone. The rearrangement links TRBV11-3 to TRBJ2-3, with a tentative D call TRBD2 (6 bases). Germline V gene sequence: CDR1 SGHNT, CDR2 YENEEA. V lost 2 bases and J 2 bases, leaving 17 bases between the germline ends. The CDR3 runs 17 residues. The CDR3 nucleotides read TGTGCCAGCAGCTTAACTATGGGACTGTCACCCACAGATACGCAGTATTTT. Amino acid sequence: CASSLTMGLSPTDTQYF.

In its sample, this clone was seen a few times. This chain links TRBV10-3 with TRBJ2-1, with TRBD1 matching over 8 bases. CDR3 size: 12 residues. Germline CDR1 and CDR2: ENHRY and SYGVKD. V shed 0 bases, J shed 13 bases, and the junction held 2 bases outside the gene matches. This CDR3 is CAISESTGVQFF. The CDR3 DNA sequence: TGTGCCATCAGTGAGTCGACAGGGGTTCAGTTCTTC.

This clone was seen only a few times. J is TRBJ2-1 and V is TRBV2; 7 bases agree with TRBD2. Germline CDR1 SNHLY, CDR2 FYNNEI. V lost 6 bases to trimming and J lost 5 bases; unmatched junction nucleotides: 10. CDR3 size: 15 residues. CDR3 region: CASRQKAGLNNEQFF. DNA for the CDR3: TGTGCCAGCAGGCAAAAGGCGGGACTAAACAATGAGCAGTTCTTC.

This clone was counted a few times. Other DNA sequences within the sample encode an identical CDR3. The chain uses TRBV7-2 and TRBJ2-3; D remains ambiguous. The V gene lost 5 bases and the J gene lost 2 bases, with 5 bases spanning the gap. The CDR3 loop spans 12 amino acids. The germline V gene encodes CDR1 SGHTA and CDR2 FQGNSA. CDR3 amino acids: CASSLYTDTQYF. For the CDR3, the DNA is TGTGCCAGCAGCCTTTACACAGATACGCAGTATTTT.

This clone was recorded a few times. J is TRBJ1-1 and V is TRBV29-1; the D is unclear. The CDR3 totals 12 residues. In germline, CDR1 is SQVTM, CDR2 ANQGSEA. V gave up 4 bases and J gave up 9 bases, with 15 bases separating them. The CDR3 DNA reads TGCAGCGTTGTCACAGTGGTGGAGAAAGCTTTCTTT. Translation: CSVVTVVEKAFF.

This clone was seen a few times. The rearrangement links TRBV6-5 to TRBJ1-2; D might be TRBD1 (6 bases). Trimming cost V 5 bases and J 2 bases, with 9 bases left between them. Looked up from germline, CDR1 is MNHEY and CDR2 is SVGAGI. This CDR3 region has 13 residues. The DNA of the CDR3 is TGTGCCAGCAGTGGCCAGGGGAACTATGGCTACACCTTC. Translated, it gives CASSGQGNYGYTF.

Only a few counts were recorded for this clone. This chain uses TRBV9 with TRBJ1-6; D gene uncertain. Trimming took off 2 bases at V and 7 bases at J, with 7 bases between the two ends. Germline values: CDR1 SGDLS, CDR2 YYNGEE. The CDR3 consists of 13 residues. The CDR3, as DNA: TGTGCCAGCAGCGTTCTGGGCAATTCACCCCTCCACTTT. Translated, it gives CASSVLGNSPLHF.

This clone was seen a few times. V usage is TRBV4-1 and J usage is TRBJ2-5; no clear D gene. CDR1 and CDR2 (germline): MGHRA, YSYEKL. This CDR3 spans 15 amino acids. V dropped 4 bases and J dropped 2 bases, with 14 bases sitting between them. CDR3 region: CASSPGSAPQETQYF. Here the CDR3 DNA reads TGCGCCAGCAGCCCAGGATCGGCCCCGCAAGAGACCCAGTACTTC.

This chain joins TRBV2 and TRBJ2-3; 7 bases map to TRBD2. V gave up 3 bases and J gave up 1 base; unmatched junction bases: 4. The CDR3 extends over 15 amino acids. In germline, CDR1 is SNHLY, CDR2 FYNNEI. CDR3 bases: TGTGCCAGCAGTGAGGGACGGGGGGGCACAGATACGCAGTATTTT. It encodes CASSEGRGGTDTQYF.

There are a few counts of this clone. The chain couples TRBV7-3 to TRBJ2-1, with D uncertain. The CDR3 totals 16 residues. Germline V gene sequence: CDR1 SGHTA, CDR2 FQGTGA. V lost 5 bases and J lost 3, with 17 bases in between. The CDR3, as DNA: TGTGCCAGCAGCACCCAAGGGATACAGAACTACAATGAGCAGTTCTTC. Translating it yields CASSTQGIQNYNEQFF.

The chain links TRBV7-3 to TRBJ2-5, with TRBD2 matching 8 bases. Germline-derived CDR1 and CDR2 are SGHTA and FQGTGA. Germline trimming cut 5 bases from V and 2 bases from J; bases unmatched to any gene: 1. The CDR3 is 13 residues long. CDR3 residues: CASSKRGQETQYF. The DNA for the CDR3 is TGTGCCAGCAGCAAGCGGGGGCAAGAGACCCAGTACTTC.

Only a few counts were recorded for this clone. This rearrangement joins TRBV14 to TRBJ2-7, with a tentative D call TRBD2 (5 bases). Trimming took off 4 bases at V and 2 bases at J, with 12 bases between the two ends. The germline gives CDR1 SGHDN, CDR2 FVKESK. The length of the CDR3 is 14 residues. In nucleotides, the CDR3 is TGTGCCAGCAGCCGTCGGGCGGGTCCCTACGAGCAGTACGTC. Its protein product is CASSRRAGPYEQYV.

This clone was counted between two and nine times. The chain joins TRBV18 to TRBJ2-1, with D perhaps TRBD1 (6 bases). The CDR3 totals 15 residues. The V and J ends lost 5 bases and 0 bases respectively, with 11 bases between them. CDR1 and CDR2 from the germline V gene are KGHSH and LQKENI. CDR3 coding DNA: TGTGCCAGCTCAGCAACAGGGAGCTCCTACAATGAGCAGTTCTTC. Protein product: CASSATGSSYNEQFF.

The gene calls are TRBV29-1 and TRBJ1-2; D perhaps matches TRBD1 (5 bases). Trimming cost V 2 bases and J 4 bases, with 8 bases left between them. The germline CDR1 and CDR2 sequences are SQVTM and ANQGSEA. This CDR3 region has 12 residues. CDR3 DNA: TGCAGCGTTGAAAACAGGACCTATGGCTACACCTTC. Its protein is CSVENRTYGYTF.